The clone carrying this TCR beta chain has just one count. Original processing notes: By means of reference gene primer amplification, nucleated cell counts were estimated. Only in-frame clones appear in the TCRdb table, and some are missing; sequencing was by immunoSEQ multiplex PCR. The D gene and trimming were derived from the DNA, and the V and J assignments and clone size from that table. The table records some 120,000 clones, about 83% of them present only once. This entry belongs to a study of blood T cell repertoires in COVID-19. Study context: Material from acute and convalescent COVID-19 was sourced from the United States, Italy and Spain. Sources were T cells, B-cell-depleted T cells, or PBMCs; the material itself was cDNA or gDNA.

Germline-derived CDR1 and CDR2 are LNHDA and SQIVND (reference sequence). The CDR3 length is 17 residues. V lost 5 bases and J lost 2; bases outside the gene matches: 12. The chain is built from TRBV19 and TRBJ2-7; TRBD2 matches at 10 bases. Sample: peripheral blood. This clonotype was sampled from a man aged 55 to 70 with acute or convalescent COVID-19. The CDR3 bases are TGTGCCAGTAGTCGCTCTTCCTCTCTAGCGGGAGCCTACGAGCAGTACTTC. It encodes CASSRSSSLAGAYEQYF.